The clone carrying this T cell receptor (delta chain) has a handful of counts. TCRdb's entry gives the protein of a much larger clone, which mismatches this DNA's translation at residue 14, likely from a read error; the protein reported here is translated from the DNA. The sample belongs to a study of γδ T cells in repeated Plasmodium falciparum infection. There are 21 residues in the CDR3. From germline, CDR1 is TSWWSYY and CDR2 QGS. V lost 1 base, J lost 0 bases, and 27 bases lay in between. Bulk repertoires came from Vgamma9/Vdelta2+ or Vdelta2-negative gammadelta T cells flow-sorted from PBMC. TCRdb re-called the multiplex PCR reads through CATT. The table includes under 65,000 delta-chain clones, around 1.7% detected once.

J is TRDJ1 and V is TRDV1; unclear D gene. TCRdb lists no J gene, so it was determined here by aligning the DNA to germline. The sample consisted of gamma-delta T cells from blood. The sequence was obtained from a pool of human donors (malaria-infected and uninfected, not separated). The CDR3 region has the DNA TGTGCTCTTGGGGAACCCCCTTTACACGTACGGGGTACATCATACACCGATAAACTCATCTTT. It encodes CALGEPPLHVRGTSYTDKLIF.